This is a list of T cell receptor beta chains from one sample in a study of T cell responses to AZD1222 COVID-19 vaccine. Libraries were prepared by immunoSEQ multiplex PCR; TCRdb keeps only in-frame clonotypes and omits some of them. The sample includes some 130,000 clones, roughly 92% seen only once; the top ten take approximately 4.9%. Sequencing was performed on peripheral blood, taken on day 0 of AZD1222 vaccination. The receptors originated from an adult in good health. Both conserved end residues are part of each CDR3. Fields, in order: J gene, V gene, D gene, clone size, CDR3 DNA, CDR3 protein. D genes are given only for firm matches. Rows may omit the clone size; those that give it use once, few, many or a size class.

j_call: TRBJ1-1
v_call: TRBV6-4
d_call: .
clone_size: .
cdr3_nt: TGTGCCAGCAGTGACTCGAACCGGGGGACTGAAGCTTTCTTT
cdr3_aa: CASSDSNRGTEAFF

j_call: TRBJ2-3
v_call: TRBV7-9
d_call: .
clone_size: few
cdr3_nt: TGTGCCAGCACCGAAACAGGGAAGCCTGGTACGCAGTATTTT
cdr3_aa: CASTETGKPGTQYF

j_call: TRBJ2-1
v_call: TRBV10-3
d_call: TRBD2
clone_size: .
cdr3_nt: TGTGCCATCAGTGAGTCGACTAGCGGGAGCTCCTACAATGAGCAGTTCTTC
cdr3_aa: CAISESTSGSSYNEQFF

j_call: TRBJ2-2
v_call: TRBV9
d_call: TRBD1
clone_size: .
cdr3_nt: TGTGCCAGCAGCGTCCTCGGGACAGGGTACACCGGGGAGCTGTTTTTT
cdr3_aa: CASSVLGTGYTGELFF

j_call: TRBJ1-1
v_call: TRBV18
d_call: TRBD1
clone_size: .
cdr3_nt: TGTGCCAGCTCACAAATACACAGGGGCCGAAAGGGCACTGAAGCTTTCTTT
cdr3_aa: CASSQIHRGRKGTEAFF

j_call: TRBJ2-3
v_call: TRBV2
d_call: TRBD2
clone_size: .
cdr3_nt: TGTGCCAGCAGTGACGGGACTAGCGGGAGCGCAGATACGCAGTATTTT
cdr3_aa: CASSDGTSGSADTQYF

j_call: TRBJ2-7
v_call: TRBV27
d_call: TRBD1
clone_size: .
cdr3_nt: TGTGCCAGCAGTGCGGACAGGTCCGCCGAGCAGTACTTC
cdr3_aa: CASSADRSAEQYF

j_call: TRBJ1-1
v_call: TRBV27
d_call: TRBD1
clone_size: .
cdr3_nt: TGTGCCCGACAGGGCCACAGTATCCAAGGAAAAACTGAAGCTTTCTTT
cdr3_aa: CARQGHSIQGKTEAFF

j_call: TRBJ1-2
v_call: TRBV30
d_call: .
clone_size: .
cdr3_nt: TGTGCCTGGAGTGCAGGGAGCTATGGCTACACCTTC
cdr3_aa: CAWSAGSYGYTF

j_call: TRBJ1-1
v_call: TRBV30
d_call: TRBD1
clone_size: .
cdr3_nt: TGTGCCTGGGACAGGGAGAACACTGAAGCTTTCTTT
cdr3_aa: CAWDRENTEAFF

j_call: TRBJ2-1
v_call: TRBV6-5
d_call: .
clone_size: .
cdr3_nt: TGTGCCAGCAGTTACTCGACCTTTAGCTCCTACAATGAGCAGTTCTTC
cdr3_aa: CASSYSTFSSYNEQFF

j_call: TRBJ2-1
v_call: TRBV19
d_call: .
clone_size: .
cdr3_nt: TGTGCCAGTAGTAATCTAGCTTCCCCTCTAAACAATGAGCAGTTCTTC
cdr3_aa: CASSNLASPLNNEQFF

j_call: TRBJ2-5
v_call: TRBV27
d_call: TRBD1
clone_size: .
cdr3_nt: TGTGCCAGCAGGATGACAGGGCAAGAGACCCAGTACTTC
cdr3_aa: CASRMTGQETQYF

j_call: TRBJ2-1
v_call: TRBV10-1
d_call: TRBD1
clone_size: once
cdr3_nt: TGCGCCAGCAGACCCATGCCCGGACAGGGGGCCCCACTTATTTACAATGAGCAGTTCTTC
cdr3_aa: CASRPMPGQGAPLIYNEQFF